This T cell receptor (beta chain) was sequenced in a study of blood T cell repertoires in COVID-19. CDR3 length equals 13 residues. CDR1 and CDR2 from the germline V gene are WSHSY and SAAADI. Trimming took 7 bases from V and 2 from J; bases not matched to a gene: 3. Only in-frame clones appear in the TCRdb table, and some are missing; sequencing was by immunoSEQ multiplex PCR. The sample lists about 270,000 clones, less than 90% occurring once. The sequencing sample was made of peripheral blood. This clonotype was obtained from a woman aged 70 to 79 with COVID-19, enrolled during active disease. The chain employs TRBV10-2 and TRBJ1-1; 8 nucleotides match TRBD1. The CDR3 DNA sequence: TGCGCCAGCAATACAGGGGGAAACACTGAAGCTTTCTTT. Translation gives CASNTGGNTEAFF.